This TCR beta chain was sequenced for a study of blood T cells in healthy people across ages (dated by TCRdb to the mid-2010s). Study-wide context: In model experiments, template switching captured roughly one uniquely barcoded TCR beta cDNA molecule for every two T cells. To track age-related changes in TCR beta repertoire diversity, the study relied on deep sequencing normalized with unique cDNA molecular identifiers. Donors were grouped into four age groups: young (average roughly 17 years), middle-aged (around 39), aged (approximately 67) and long-lived (around 82). Two additional independent replicas of 1 million unique cDNA reads from the same blood draw were analyzed for two donors (one aged 18 to 29 and one aged 80 or older).

Turning to this clonotype: Its antigen is unknown. Per-base qualities were not stored, and no clone one base away is much larger.

Libraries were prepared through 5' RACE. Sequenced using an Illumina HiSeq 2500. The second PCR ran for about 7 to 11 cycles and used a J-beta primer mix along with a sample-barcoded 5' primer. A template-switch 5' adaptor carrying 12 random nucleotides introduced a unique molecular identifier onto each TCR beta cDNA molecule. At least 2.5 million CDR3-containing paired-end reads were obtained from each sample. All of the RNA was converted into first-strand cDNA using the Mint cDNA synthesis kit, with a TRBC-specific oligonucleotide serving as the primer. All cDNA was treated with uracil-DNA glycosylase and then went through a first 18-cycle PCR with the universal primers M1SS and BC2_uni_R. On the study's bioinformatics: Each sample was normalized by randomly selecting 1 million high-quality reads, each carrying a distinct molecular identifier. Instead of being binned into consensus sequences, reads that shared molecular identifiers were thrown out. CDR3 identification, clonotype clustering and error correction used MiTCR with a Q25 quality threshold and the strictest error-elimination algorithm. A nonparametric unseen species model with Euler transformation was used to estimate lower-bound total TCR beta diversity. TCRdb redid the processing of the public reads, applying fastp at Q25 and MiXCR, and retained in-frame beta chains. Merged by CDR3 protein, the rows form single entries marked with the most common genes and DNA. TCRdb assigned the V and J calls; the authors' analysis was not used. Counted in this sample were around 500,000 distinct CDR3 sequences; around a quarter of them appeared once. The leading ten clones occupy 3% to 4% of the sample.

Trimming accounts for 6 bases at V and 2 bases at J, while the number of junction bases matched to no gene is 14. From the cysteine up to the phenylalanine, the CDR3 has a length of 16 residues. Left in the record is the CDR3 DNA by itself, 48 bases read in frame from the first base. From a lookup of the germline V gene (reference sequence), CDR1 and CDR2 are DFQATT and SNEGSKA. Systemically healthy Caucasian individuals from Russia, 35 to 50 in total and aged about 6 to 95 years, were included as donors. About 9.8 milliliters of peripheral blood were drawn from each donor into EDTA-treated Vacutainer tubes. Ficoll-Paque density-gradient centrifugation was used to isolate PBMCs, with at least 6 million per sample. Total RNA was extracted from PBMCs with Trizol reagent, with at least 6 micrograms obtained per sample. The percentages of naive CD45RAhigh/CD27high T cells were determined by flow cytometry on a PBMC aliquot from every donor.

On the study overall, not on this receptor specifically: Bulk unsorted PBMC profiling prevented conclusive comparison of naive and antigen-experienced compartments. The percentage of naive T cells measured by flow cytometry correlated strongly with observed TCR beta diversity. The long-lived group showed more naive CD4+ T cells, fewer expanded clones and increased TCR diversity than the aged group, suggesting age selection. Observed TCR beta diversity per million T cells fell roughly linearly with age, and a significant reduction was already apparent by age about 36. Estimates of total diversity based on one million sequenced T cells were considered lower bounds and underestimates. Because donor CMV infection status was unknown, age-related changes in expanded clonotypes were potentially confounded.

The data were also submitted as part of a second study, on T cells of mothers and their children. The second source states: Nine systemically healthy Caucasian individuals served as donors, namely three mothers together with their six children. cDNA synthesis used all of the extracted RNA, with around 1.6 ug of RNA in each 15 ul reaction. In the second PCR, sample barcodes and 2-4 random nucleotides were introduced via the M1S primer. Each mother yielded over 8.5 million TCR beta CDR3 reads and each child roughly 3.1 million reads. Thymic selection similarly shapes TCR recombination output in related and unrelated pairs, with minor effect from inherited differences. Normalized repertoire overlap in related mother-child pairs was always slightly higher than in unrelated mother-child pairs, but the difference was never significant. No persistent microchimeric T cell clones were found, with a detection sensitivity of approximately 100 clones per million clonotypes. Deep NGS was used in the study to compare the TCR beta repertoires of mothers and children and to look for features that separate related mother-child pairs from unrelated individuals. The mean age was about 37 +/- 4 years for the mothers and approximately 11 +/- 4 years for the children. After adapters were ligated using NEBNext reagents, the libraries underwent 100+100 nt paired-end sequencing on an Illumina HiSeq 2000. To avoid cross-contamination, the mother libraries and the child libraries were prepared a month apart and sequenced in separate runs. Between 500,000 and 2,000,000 distinct TCR beta clonotypes were identified per donor. Naive TCR beta clonotypes were estimated from low-frequency clonotypes matched to each donor's FACS-determined naive share, without sorting.

Input material: blood. The chain links TRBV20-1 with TRBJ2-3; TRBD2 agrees with 7 junctional bases. The receptor was derived from a boy between 2 and 15 years old in good health. The CDR3 protein: CSATSPSGDFTDTQYF. The DNA is TGCAGTGCCACGTCCCCTAGCGGAGATTTCACAGATACGCAGTATTTT.